This T cell receptor beta chain was profiled in a study of low-dose radiotherapy and immunotherapy resistance in tumors. As for time point: before trial treatment. CDR1 is SQVTM, CDR2 ANQGSEA, per germline. The ends were cut back, 5 bases at V and 5 bases at J, with 12 bases in the middle. The CDR3 covers 12 residues. First-strand cDNA used TRAV- and TRBV-specific primers, covering alpha and beta chains. With a constant-region primer and a V-primer adapter, TCRs were subjected to 20 PCR cycles of amplification. mRNA that had been isolated underwent amplification through in vitro transcription. TCRdb reprocessed the reads with MiXCR, giving one entry per CDR3 protein. Of 55,000 to 80,000 distinct CDR3 sequences in the sample, about a quarter were seen once. This clonotype was detected many times.

Sequencing used PBMCs, obtained before treatment. The source is a male donor with rectosigmoid adenocarcinoma. V and J are TRBV29-1 and TRBJ2-5; D is possibly TRBD2 (7 bases). As DNA, the CDR3 is TGCAGCGTTCGGGGGGCCGGGGAGACCCAGTACTTC. Protein product: CSVRGAGETQYF.